Reported below is one T cell receptor beta chain. Its antigen is currently unknown. This specimen includes other DNA sequences encoding the same CDR3. This entry belongs to a study of beta chain features in type 1 diabetes. Overall study findings and caveats: More deletions and fewer insertions at VDJ junctions were found in patients with type 1 diabetes. The naive, central memory and Treg TCRB repertoires of patients appeared to be more similar to one another than those of healthy donors. Shortening of TCRB CDR3s, moderate but significant, appeared in all four CD4+ subsets of Type 1 diabetes patients.

Sorted populations were all over 95% pure. Sequenced material consisted of expressed TCRB transcripts (all of the isolated RNA was reverse transcribed). Sequenced by immunoSEQ multiplex PCR; TCRdb stores in-frame clones only, minus some. Counted here are nearly 350,000 clones, around 9% occurring once; the ten biggest clones make up 0.9% to 1.1%. The CDR3 runs 14 residues. CDR1 and CDR2 from the germline V gene are SGHTA and FQGNSA. V lost 1 base and J 1 base, leaving 6 bases between the germline ends. The V gene is TRBV7-2, the J gene TRBJ2-3; D is unclear. Sequencing was carried out using central memory CD4+ T cells from blood. This sequence was found in a young man with type 1 diabetes. The CDR3 DNA is TGTGCCAGCAGCTTAGTGGCGGGCACAGATACGCAGTATTTT. It specifies CASSLVAGTDTQYF.